This T cell receptor (beta chain) was documented in a study of PD-L1 blockade in urothelial cancer. The assay was immunoSEQ multiplex PCR, and TCRdb's table has in-frame clones only and misses some. Of roughly 120,000 clones in the sample, approximately 90% were seen once. This sample's time point: peripheral blood 6 weeks after treatment start. Locally advanced or metastatic urothelial carcinoma affected the patients. Sampling of each patient yielded between 1 and 8 specimens, collected pretreatment and on-treatment. CDR3 length: 16 amino acids. Per germline, CDR1 MGHRA and CDR2 YSYEKL. Trimming took 4 bases from V and 9 from J, leaving 19 bases between them.

The chain employs TRBV4-1 and TRBJ1-6; D gene uncertain. This TCR came from a man in his fifties or sixties with urothelial cancer. The sequencing used PBMCs, collected around atezolizumab (anti-PD-L1) treatment. The CDR3 DNA follows: TGCGCCAGCAGCCTGTCCTTCGGGGAGGGCGGTTCACCCCTCCACTTT. Residues: CASSLSFGEGGSPLHF.